The 4 T cell receptor beta chains below come from one sample, sequenced in a study of cytomegalovirus exposure and HLA in healthy donors (TCRdb year 2017). Library preparation used the immunoSEQ multiplex PCR assay. A mixture of 60 forward primers for TCR Vbeta segments and 13 reverse primers for TCR Jbeta segments was used in the multiplex PCR. Entries here come from immuneACCESS through TCRdb and include only in-frame sequences with V and J called. Some clones fail to appear in such tables; in the studies checked, an unresolved V gene covers under half of the shortfall, and the cause of the remainder is unknown. A total of just under 150,000 clones appear in this sample, 65% to 90% of them only once. The ten largest clones add up to roughly 2.9% of the sample. Sample: PBMCs. These TCRs come from a woman between 25 and 40 years old in good health and CMV-seronegative.

The chain joins TRBV27 to TRBJ2-7, with D perhaps TRBD1 (6 bases). CDR3 length: 15 amino acids. V was cut by 6 bases and J by 3 bases, with 18 bases left in between. Germline V gene lookup returns CDR1 MNHEY and CDR2 SMNVEV (reference sequence). In nucleotides, the CDR3 is TGTGCCAGCAGCCACCGGGACACTCCATACTACGAGCAGTACTTC. This sequence encodes CASSHRDTPYYEQYF.

A remark on this clone: One junction end disagrees with the germline gene, perhaps due to a read error. V is TRBV29-1 and J is TRBJ2-2, with D hard to call. The CDR3 sequence is 12 residues long. Germline loops: CDR1 SQVTM, CDR2 ANQGSEA. CDR3 loop: CSVQVNAGELFF. CDR3 nucleotide sequence: TGCAGCGTCCAGGTGAACGCCGGGGAGCTGTTTTTT.

The rearrangement uses TRBV2 and TRBJ2-1; weak D call: TRBD2 (5 bases). The CDR3 sequence is 16 residues long. V lost 2 bases, J lost 6 bases, and 17 bases lay in between. CDR1 is SNHLY and CDR2 is FYNNEI in the germline V gene. The CDR3 protein is CASSELLWASRNEQFF. CDR3 nucleotides: TGTGCCAGCAGTGAATTGTTGTGGGCTAGCCGCAATGAGCAGTTCTTC.

The rearrangement links TRBV15 to TRBJ2-2; weak D call: TRBD1 (5 bases). The CDR3 is 14 amino acids. V was clipped by 3 bases and J by 3 bases, with 8 bases between them. Per the germline V gene, CDR1 is LNHNV and CDR2 is YYDKDF (reference sequence). CDR3 protein: CATSRSRDTGELFF. As DNA, the CDR3 is TGTGCCACCAGCAGGTCCAGGGACACCGGGGAGCTGTTTTTT.